The 21 T cell receptor beta chains below come from one sample, sequenced in a study of blood T cell repertoires in COVID-19. The method was immunoSEQ multiplex PCR; TCRdb's version includes in-frame clones alone and lacks a portion of them. Found here are 250,000 to 300,000 clones, roughly 91% of them singletons; the top ten hold around 2%. Specimen: PBMCs or T cells enriched from blood (not recorded which). These receptors all stem from an older woman in a cohort exposed to, infected with or recovered from COVID-19 (not recorded which).

This rearrangement joins TRBV11-3 to TRBJ2-5; 7 bases are shared with TRBD1. Germline lookup yields CDR1 SGHNT and CDR2 YENEEA. This CDR3 is 15 amino acids long. With V trimmed by 5 bases and J by 5 bases, 11 bases remained unmatched. The CDR3 sequence is CASSPRQGPGETQYF. DNA for the CDR3: TGTGCCAGCAGCCCCCGACAGGGACCGGGCGAGACCCAGTACTTC. Full variable domain (rest looked up from reference TRBV11-3 and TRBJ2-5): EAGVVQSPRYKIIEKKQPVAFWCNPISGHNTLYWYLQNLGQGPELLIRYENEEAVDDSQLPKDRFSAERLKGVDSTLKIQPAELGDSAVYLCASSPRQGPGETQYFGPGTRLLVL.

The rearrangement uses TRBV3-1 (or the pseudogene TRBV3-2) and TRBJ1-2, with D hard to call. V shed 1 base and J shed 8 bases, with 11 bases lying between them. Germline lookup yields CDR1 LGHDT and CDR2 YNNKEL (reference sequence). This CDR3 comprises 13 residues. This CDR3 is CASSQAKGGGYTF. CDR3 DNA sequence: TGTGCCAGCAGCCAAGCGAAGGGAGGGGGCTACACCTTC.

The chain couples TRBV10-1 to TRBJ2-1; 9 positions agree with TRBD1. CDR1 is WNHNN, CDR2 SYGVQD, per germline (reference sequence). With V trimmed by 4 bases and J by 4 bases, 5 bases remained unmatched. The CDR3 covers 15 residues. In DNA form, the CDR3 reads TGCGCCAGCAGTGCCCAACAGGGGGCATACAATGAGCAGTTCTTC. It encodes CASSAQQGAYNEQFF.

This sequence joins TRBV10-3 and TRBJ2-6; TRBD1 matches at 7 bases. The CDR3 runs to 14 residues. V lost 9 bases to trimming and J lost 2 bases; unmatched junction nucleotides: 4. Germline V gives CDR1 ENHRY, CDR2 SYGVKD. As DNA, the CDR3 is TGTGCCATAAGCCAGGGGGCTGGGGCCAACGTCCTGACTTTC. As protein: CAISQGAGANVLTF.

The chain carries TRBV13 and TRBJ2-7; 8 positions agree with TRBD1. The germline V gene has CDR1 PRHDT and CDR2 FYEKMQ (reference sequence). The CDR3 runs to 15 residues. V lost 2 bases to trimming and J lost 5 bases; unmatched junction nucleotides: 8. CDR3 in amino acids: CASSLKDRGGDEQYF. The CDR3 nucleotides read TGTGCCAGCAGCTTAAAAGACAGGGGTGGGGACGAGCAGTACTTC.

The chain combines TRBV5-1 with TRBJ1-5; D is possibly TRBD1 (5 bases). Trimming removed 5 bases at V and 5 bases at J, with 14 bases between. CDR3 size: 14 residues. The germline CDR1 and CDR2 sequences are SGHRS and YFSETQ. The CDR3 coding sequence is TGCGCCAGCAGACCGGGACTCGACTATCAGCCCCAGCATTTT. Its translation: CASRPGLDYQPQHF.

This chain joins TRBV3-1 (or the pseudogene TRBV3-2) and TRBJ1-2, with D unclear. Germline CDR1 LGHDT, CDR2 YNNKEL (reference sequence). The CDR3 is made up of 12 amino acids. V lost 1 base and J 8 bases, leaving 8 bases between the germline ends. DNA for the CDR3: TGTGCCAGCAGCCAAGCTGCGGGGGGCTACACCTTC. Amino acids: CASSQAAGGYTF.

The V call is TRBV27, the J call TRBJ2-3; no clear D gene. From germline, CDR1 is MNHEY and CDR2 SMNVEV (reference sequence). V was trimmed by 2 bases and J by 4 bases, leaving 10 bases between them. CDR3 length equals 14 residues. The DNA of the CDR3 is TGTGCCAGCAGTTTACATTTGGCTCCAGATACGCAGTATTTT. It yields the protein CASSLHLAPDTQYF.

The chain joins TRBV10-3 to TRBJ2-3; D unresolved. The CDR3 extends over 13 amino acids. The V gene's germline CDR1 is ENHRY and CDR2 SYGVKD. V dropped 2 bases and J dropped 4 bases, with 7 bases sitting between them. The CDR3 region is CAISEISPDTQYF. The CDR3 bases are TGTGCCATCAGTGAGATTAGCCCAGATACGCAGTATTTT.

The rearrangement joins TRBV6-1 to TRBJ2-7; 8 bases are a match to TRBD2. This CDR3 has 15 residues. Germline V gene sequence: CDR1 MNHNS, CDR2 SASEGT. With V trimmed by 0 bases and J by 4 bases, 5 bases remained unmatched. The CDR3 coding sequence is TGTGCCAGCAGTGAAGCGCTAAGCGGGGGTTACGAGCAGTACTTC. As protein: CASSEALSGGYEQYF.

The chain joins TRBV28 to TRBJ1-6; D is perhaps TRBD1 (5 bases). V was trimmed by 3 bases and J by 4 bases, leaving 7 bases between them. The CDR3 spans 14 residues. CDR1 and CDR2 from the germline V gene are MDHEN and SYDVKM. The CDR3 loop reads CASSFGTYNSPLHF. CDR3 DNA: TGTGCCAGCAGTTTTGGGACTTATAATTCACCCCTCCACTTT.

The V call is TRBV29-1, the J call TRBJ1-3; possible D gene TRBD1, 6 bases. V was shortened by 6 bases and J by 0 bases, with 15 bases between the two germline ends. Per the germline V gene, CDR1 is SQVTM and CDR2 is ANQGSEA. The CDR3 loop spans 15 amino acids. The CDR3 DNA reads TGCAGCGTGATAACAGGGCCCCCCTCTGGAAACACCATATATTTT. Encoded protein: CSVITGPPSGNTIYF. Variable domain in full (rest from reference TRBV29-1 and TRBJ1-3): SAVISQKPSRDICQRGTSLTIQCQVDSQVTMMFWYRQQPGQSLTLIATANQGSEATYESGFVIDKFPISRPNLTFSTLTVSNMSPEDSSIYLCSVITGPPSGNTIYFGEGSWLTVV.

To note about this clone: A read error may produce the germline difference seen at one junction end. The genes are TRBV14 and TRBJ2-6; the D gene is possibly TRBD2 (5 bases). Germline V gene lookup returns CDR1 SGHDN and CDR2 FVKESK. This CDR3 spans 16 amino acids. The CDR3 loop reads CASSKERGSGANVLTF. The CDR3 nucleotides are TGTGCCAGCAGCAAAGAACGGGGCTCTGGGGCCAACGTCCTGACTTTC.

This chain joins TRBV4-2 and TRBJ2-1; 9 bases fit TRBD2. The CDR3 is 18 residues long. CDR1 and CDR2 from the germline V gene are LGHNA and YNFKEQ. After removal of 1 base from V and 2 bases from J, the junction contained 9 bases not matched to a gene. CDR3 loop: CASSQGDSGRGAYNEQFF. Here the CDR3 DNA reads TGTGCCAGCAGCCAAGGGGATAGCGGGAGAGGGGCCTACAATGAGCAGTTCTTC.

This clone has only a few counts. The V gene is TRBV5-8, the J gene TRBJ1-5; TRBD1 aligns across 7 bases. This CDR3 is built from 16 residues. Per the germline V gene, CDR1 is SGHTS and CDR2 is YDEGEE. With 4 bases clipped from V and 2 bases from J, the junction kept 9 bases outside the gene matches. DNA for the CDR3: TGTGCCAGCAGCCCGACAGGGATTACTGGCAATCAGCCCCAGCATTTT. This codes for CASSPTGITGNQPQHF.

This chain joins TRBV27 and TRBJ2-1; a weak D match, TRBD2 (6 bases). The CDR3 sequence is 11 residues long. Trimming pared 5 bases from V and 11 bases from J, leaving 10 bases between. CDR1 is MNHEY and CDR2 is SMNVEV in the germline V gene (reference sequence). The CDR3 protein is CASSPGRKQFF. The CDR3 DNA sequence: TGTGCCAGCAGTCCGGGGAGGAAGCAGTTCTTC.

In nucleotides, the CDR3 is TGTGCCAGCAGCCAGGGGAGCACTGAAGCTTTCTTT. Protein product: CASSQGSTEAFF. The rearrangement uses TRBV3-1 (or the pseudogene TRBV3-2) and TRBJ1-1; the D is unclear. Germline CDR1 and CDR2: LGHDT and YNNKEL (reference sequence). The CDR3 is 12 residues long. V was cut by 3 bases and J by 4 bases, with 6 bases left in between.

CDR3 in DNA: TGCGCCAGCAGCTCCCCTCAGGGGGAGACCCAGTACTTC. Its protein is CASSSPQGETQYF. The chain links TRBV5-1 to TRBJ2-5; weak D call: TRBD1 (6 bases). Trimming cost V 3 bases and J 5 bases, with 11 bases left between them. CDR3 length: 13 amino acids. CDR1 is SGHRS, CDR2 YFSETQ, per germline.

The CDR3 sequence: CASSDPGTGVGNTIYF. The CDR3, as DNA: TGTGCCAGCAGTGATCCCGGGACAGGGGTCGGAAACACCATATATTTT. This chain uses TRBV6-1 with TRBJ1-3, with TRBD1 identical over 10 bases. Germline-derived CDR1 and CDR2 are MNHNS and SASEGT. The V and J ends lost 3 bases and 4 bases, in that order; junction bases with no gene match: 6. This CDR3 has 16 amino acids.

This sequence joins TRBV7-2 and TRBJ2-5, with 12 bases aligning to TRBD2. CDR1 and CDR2 (germline): SGHTA, FQGNSA. There are 16 residues in the CDR3. With V trimmed by 1 base and J by 5 bases, 5 bases remained unmatched. The CDR3 is CASSLGLAGDWETQYF. In DNA, the CDR3 is TGTGCCAGCAGCTTAGGACTAGCGGGAGACTGGGAGACCCAGTACTTC.

This clone was recorded only once. J is TRBJ2-2 and V is TRBV7-9, with 7 nucleotides matching TRBD2. Looked up from germline, CDR1 is SEHNR and CDR2 is FQNEAQ (reference sequence). V lost 3 bases and J lost 10; bases outside the gene matches: 8. This CDR3 comprises 14 residues. CDR3 sequence reads: CASSFGGVPPELFF. The CDR3 nucleotides are TGTGCCAGCAGCTTTGGGGGGGTCCCCCCGGAGCTGTTTTTT.